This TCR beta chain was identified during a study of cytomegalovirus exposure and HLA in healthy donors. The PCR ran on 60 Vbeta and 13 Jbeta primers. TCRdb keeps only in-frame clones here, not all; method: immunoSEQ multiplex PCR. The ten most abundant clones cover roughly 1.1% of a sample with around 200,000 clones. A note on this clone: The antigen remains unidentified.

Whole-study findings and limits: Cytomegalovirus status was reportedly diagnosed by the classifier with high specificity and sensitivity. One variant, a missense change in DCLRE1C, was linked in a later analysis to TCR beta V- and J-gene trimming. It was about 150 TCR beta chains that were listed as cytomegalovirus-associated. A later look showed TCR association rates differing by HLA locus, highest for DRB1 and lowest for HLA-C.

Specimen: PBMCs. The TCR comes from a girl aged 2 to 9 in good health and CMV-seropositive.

CDR3 DNA sequence: TGTGCCATCAACACCGAGACAGGGTTCACTGAAGCTTTCTTT. Amino acid sequence: CAINTETGFTEAFF. V and J are TRBV10-3 and TRBJ1-1, with 7 bases lining up with TRBD1. The V and J ends lost 7 bases and 4 bases, in that order; junction bases with no gene match: 9. Germline V CDR1 and CDR2: ENHRY, SYGVKD. The CDR3 has 14 residues.